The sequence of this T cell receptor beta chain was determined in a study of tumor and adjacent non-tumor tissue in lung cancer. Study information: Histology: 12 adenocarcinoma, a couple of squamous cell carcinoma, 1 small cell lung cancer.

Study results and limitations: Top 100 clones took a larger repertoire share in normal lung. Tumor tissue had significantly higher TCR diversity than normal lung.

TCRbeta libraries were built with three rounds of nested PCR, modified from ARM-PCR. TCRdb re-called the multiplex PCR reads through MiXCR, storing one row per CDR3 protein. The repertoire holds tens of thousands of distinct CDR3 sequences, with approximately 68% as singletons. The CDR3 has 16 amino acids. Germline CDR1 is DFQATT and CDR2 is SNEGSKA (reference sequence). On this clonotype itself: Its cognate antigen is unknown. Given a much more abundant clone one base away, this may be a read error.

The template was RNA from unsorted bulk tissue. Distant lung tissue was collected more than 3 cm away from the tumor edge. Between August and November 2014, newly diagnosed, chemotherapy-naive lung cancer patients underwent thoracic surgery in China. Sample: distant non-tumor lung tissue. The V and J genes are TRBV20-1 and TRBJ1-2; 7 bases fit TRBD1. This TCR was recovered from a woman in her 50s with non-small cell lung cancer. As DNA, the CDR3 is TGCAGTTCTAGAGTGGACAGGTCTAAGGTCACCTATGGCTACACCTTC. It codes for CSSRVDRSKVTYGYTF.